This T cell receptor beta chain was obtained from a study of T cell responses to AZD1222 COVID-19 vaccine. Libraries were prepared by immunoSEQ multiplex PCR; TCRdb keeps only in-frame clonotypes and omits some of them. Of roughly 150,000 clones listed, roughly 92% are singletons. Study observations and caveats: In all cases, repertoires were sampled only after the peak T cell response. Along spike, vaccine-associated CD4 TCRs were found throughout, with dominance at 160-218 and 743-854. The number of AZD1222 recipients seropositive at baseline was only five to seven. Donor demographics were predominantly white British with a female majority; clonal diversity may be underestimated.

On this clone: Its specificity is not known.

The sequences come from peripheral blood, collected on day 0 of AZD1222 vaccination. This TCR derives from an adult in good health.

CDR3 region: CATSDLSTGETQYF. The CDR3 DNA is TGTGCCACCAGTGATTTAAGCACCGGGGAGACCCAGTACTTC. This chain joins TRBV24-1 and TRBJ2-5; D is ambiguous. Germline V gene lookup returns CDR1 KGHDR and CDR2 SFDVKD. V lost 1 base and J 5 bases, leaving 10 bases between the germline ends. The CDR3 consists of 14 residues.